This record looks at one T cell receptor (beta chain) sequence and its context. The target of this receptor is not known. Base qualities were left out, and no much larger clone turns up one base away. This record comes from a study of control samples from healthy donors and cancer patients (dated by TCRdb to 2018 to 2021). The receptor library was made with the immunoSEQ multiplex PCR assay. Held by TCRdb, this immuneACCESS table contains in-frame sequences only and omits some clones. Under half of the omission traces to an unresolved V gene where checked; the cause of the rest is unknown. The sample records over 150,000 clones, just over 95% of which are singletons. Approximately 1% of the sample rests with the top ten. CDR1 SGHDT and CDR2 YYEEEE are derived from the germline V gene. Between the V and J ends, shortened by 2 bases and 0 bases respectively, the junction contains 9 bases. Measured from the cysteine to the phenylalanine, the CDR3 is 15 residues long. Only the CDR3 part of the read is kept: 45 bases, read in frame from the first base.

The sample comprised blood. This receptor was identified in a woman in her 30s in good health. The chain is assembled from TRBV5-6 and TRBJ2-4; TRBD1 is a possible D gene, resting on 6 matching bases. The CDR3 has the sequence CASSFRTAAKNIQYF. In nucleotide form, the sequence is TGTGCCAGCAGCTTCCGGACAGCAGCCAAAAACATTCAGTACTTC.